This T cell receptor (beta chain) is from a study of technical replicates of blood from a few donors. CDR3 size: 15 residues. Germline values: CDR1 LNHDA, CDR2 SQIVND (reference sequence). J gave up 1 base and V 3 bases, and 2 bases lay outside the gene matches. TCRdb's copy holds only in-frame clones and misses some; the assay was immunoSEQ multiplex PCR. The sample has some 99,000 clones, approximately 95% seen once. The sequence derives from a human donor in good health. The rearrangement uses TRBV19 and TRBJ2-5, with 10 bases lining up with TRBD1. Sequenced input: T cells isolated from PBMCs. DNA of the CDR3: TGTGCCAGTAGTATCCGGGACAGGGGCCAAGAGACCCAGTACTTC. Its translation is CASSIRDRGQETQYF.